This record looks at one T cell receptor beta chain sequence and its context. This clonotype was detected only a few times. Its antigen remains unidentified. Nothing much larger sits one base from this clone, and base qualities are not available. The data derive from a study of T-cell memory formation after mild COVID-19 (dated by TCRdb to the early 2020s). For the study in its entirety: Most TCR sequence clusters were specific to one of the two donors. Longitudinal TCRalpha and TCRbeta repertoire sequencing tracked T-cell clones expanding and contracting after mild COVID-19 in two donors. Two young, previously healthy adult volunteers, one female and one male, were included in the cohort.

From the cysteine through the phenylalanine, the CDR3 covers 14 amino acids. Only the CDR3 DNA is retained, 42 bases long and in frame from the first base. The junction shows trimming of 8 bases on V and 3 bases on J, and the gene matches do not reach 7 bases of it. Per the germline V gene, SNHLY is the CDR1 and FYNNEI is the CDR2. PBMCs were isolated by Ficoll-Paque density gradient centrifugation. The data were produced on an Illumina NovaSeq 6000. Using 5'RACE with constant-segment primers, TCRalpha and TCRbeta cDNA libraries were constructed, with sample barcodes and unique molecular identifiers added in the process. Trizol reagent was used to extract RNA from every sample. The libraries were amplified in two PCR steps, and the second step added a second sample barcode and Illumina TruSeq adapters. Sequencing of libraries was performed on an Illumina NovaSeq with 2 x 150 bp paired-end reads. In the paper's pipeline: The reads were demultiplexed and collapsed into UMI-guided consensus sequences using migec v1.2.7. Using mixcr v2.1.11, the UMI consensuses were aligned to TRA and TRB V and J templates and assembled into clonotypes. Expanded or contracted clonotypes were those called significant by both edgeR and NoisET, with noise models trained on biological replicates. For edgeR calls, the cutoffs were a false discovery rate-adjusted p below 0.01 and a log2 fold-change threshold of 1. As an exploratory analysis of dynamics, max-normalized trajectories of the 1000 most abundant clonotypes were examined with PCA combined with hierarchical clustering. The CD4 or CD8 phenotype of responding clones was assigned using the separately sequenced CD4+ and CD8+ repertoires. TCRdb handled the public reads itself, with Q25 trimming in fastp and clone calling in MiXCR, and kept productive beta chains. Rows are unified per CDR3 protein, each entry keeping the most common DNA and genes. These V and J calls rely on TCRdb rather than the paper's analysis. In all, the sample holds under 300,000 distinct CDR3 sequences, and around 8% of those were seen once. The top ten hold roughly 22% of the sample.

Results and caveats for the whole study, not just this receptor: Contracting CD4+ clones appeared mostly in the CM and EM memory subsets, whereas CD8+ clones were enriched in EMRA. Whether the second-wave clones peaking on day 37 were SARS-CoV-2 specific was not confirmed. Clones contracting from day 15 to 85 had balanced CD4/CD8 phenotypes, while a second wave expanding from day 15 to 37 was biased towards CD4+. The study covered only a couple of mild cases, and larger cohorts including severe cases with pre-infection samples were considered necessary. Some responding clones were found in pre-infection memory, which suggests that pre-existing cross-reactive memory T cells took part in the SARS-CoV-2 response.

The TCR sequence derives from a young man who had mild COVID-19 (a few samples of this study predate the infection). The sample titles of this study are shuffled in the database, so cell type and time point are left out; the donor was told from shared clones. The rearrangement joined TRBV2 to TRBJ1-1; the junction holds 9 bases that match TRBD1. The sequenced sample consisted of PBMCs or a T cell subset sorted from them (not recorded which). The nucleotides read TGTGCCAGCCAACCACAGGGGGCCGACACTGAAGCTTTCTTT. Its protein reads: CASQPQGADTEAFF.